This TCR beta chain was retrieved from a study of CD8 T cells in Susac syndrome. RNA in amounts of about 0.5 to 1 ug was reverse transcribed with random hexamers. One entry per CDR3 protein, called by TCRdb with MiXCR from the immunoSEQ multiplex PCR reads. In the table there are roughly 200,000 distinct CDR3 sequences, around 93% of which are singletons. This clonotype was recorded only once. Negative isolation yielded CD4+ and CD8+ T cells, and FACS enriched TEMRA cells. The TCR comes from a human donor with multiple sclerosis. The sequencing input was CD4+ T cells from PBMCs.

This CDR3 is CAWSREGLSQINYGYTF. CDR3 DNA sequence: TGTGCCTGGAGCCGTGAGGGCCTCTCCCAAATTAACTATGGCTACACCTTC. The chain carries TRBV30 and TRBJ1-2, with D unclear. Germline CDR1 GTSNPN, CDR2 SVGIG (reference sequence). The CDR3 consists of 17 residues. V lost 3 bases and J 1 base, leaving 21 bases between the germline ends.